This T cell receptor (beta chain) was identified during a study of T cell clones after liver transplantation. CDR1 and CDR2 from the germline V gene are SGHDN and FVKESK. The CDR3 totals 13 residues. With 3 bases removed from V and 4 bases from J, the gap between germline ends came to 6 bases. Libraries were prepared by immunoSEQ multiplex PCR; TCRdb keeps only in-frame clonotypes and omits some of them. The sample carries approximately 100,000 clones, about 86% recorded once. The V call is TRBV14, the J call TRBJ2-2, with D perhaps TRBD1 or TRBD2 (5 bases each). The specimen was CD4+ T cells from blood, collected approximately 4 years after liver transplant. This clonotype was sampled from a human patient who received a liver transplant. Certain T cells may be donor cells from the graft. CDR3 protein: CASSQRGTGELFF. The CDR3 DNA follows: TGTGCCAGCAGCCAGAGGGGCACCGGGGAGCTGTTTTTT.